The entry below gives a single TCR beta chain sequence along with its context. Its binding antigen is unknown. Base qualities are missing; no much larger clone stands one base away. In the prospective study, participants were roughly 18 to 95 years old, resided in around 25 geographic areas of the United States, and were enrolled through a virtual design. To assign participants to cohorts, the prospective study relied on clinical history that participants themselves reported in a screening survey and a study questionnaire. In the prospective study, whole blood, serum and a nasopharyngeal or oropharyngeal swab were collected from each participant by mobile phlebotomists. Over a roughly two-month period, participants in the prospective study had the option of providing additional blood draws and questionnaires. Prospective study blood samples were shipped either frozen or at room temperature before DNA extraction.

The immunoSEQ Assay, a bias-controlled multiplex PCR, was used to amplify TCRbeta CDR3 regions from genomic DNA. The source study handled its data this way. The number of nucleated cells in each sample was estimated from the amplification of reference gene primers within the assay. To quantify the absolute abundance of each unique TCRbeta CDR3 rearrangement, sequence reads were collapsed and filtered. For each sample, productive Simpson clonality was calculated as the square root of Simpson's diversity index over productive rearrangements. TCRdb limited this immuneACCESS table to in-frame rearrangements with V and J called. A share of clones is missing; checked studies link under half to unresolved V genes, and the rest is unexplained. The V and J calls and clone size come from that table; D and trimming were worked out from the DNA. A total of 200,000 to 250,000 clones appear in this sample, more than 80% of them only once. The top ten constitute 3% to 4.5% of the sample.

The germline V gene specifies SGHDN as CDR1 and FVKESK as CDR2. Trimming removed 0 bases from V and 0 bases from J; the gene matches leave 4 bases unexplained. The CDR3 measures 17 amino acids from cysteine to phenylalanine. Only CDR3 DNA remains: 51 bases, in frame from the first base. This specimen comes from a study of blood T cell repertoires in COVID-19 (dated by TCRdb to the early 2020s). For the study in its entirety: The collaborator samples originated in the United States, Italy and Spain and spanned the acute and convalescent phases of COVID-19. The prospective study material was composed of cDNA or gDNA derived from T cells, B-cell-depleted T cells, or PBMCs. Deeply sampled blood TCRbeta repertoires from subjects exposed to, actively infected with, or recovered from COVID-19 were included in the dataset. The repertoires were released in a freely available public database intended as a resource for research on the immune response to SARS-CoV-2. The samples were drawn from two sources: the first 160 participants of the ongoing ImmuneRACE study, and 1,254 subjects contributed by 6 global collaborators. A de-identified subject ID, COVID-19 status, age in years and sex were almost always included in the sample metadata. Where HLA class I and class II types were available, the types were taken from metadata supplied by the sample provider, not from assay-based typing.

Study-level results and caveats: The quantity of clinical and demographic metadata differed by source and by participant and was supplied without curation.

The sample was PBMCs or T cells enriched from blood (not recorded which). The sequence was collected from a woman between 35 and 50 years old with acute COVID-19. The rearranged segments are TRBV14 and TRBJ2-4, with 8 bases in between that match TRBD2. The encoded CDR3 is CASSQDRGGIAKNIQYF. The nucleotides are TGTGCCAGCAGCCAAGATCGGGGGGGGATAGCCAAAAACATTCAGTACTTC.